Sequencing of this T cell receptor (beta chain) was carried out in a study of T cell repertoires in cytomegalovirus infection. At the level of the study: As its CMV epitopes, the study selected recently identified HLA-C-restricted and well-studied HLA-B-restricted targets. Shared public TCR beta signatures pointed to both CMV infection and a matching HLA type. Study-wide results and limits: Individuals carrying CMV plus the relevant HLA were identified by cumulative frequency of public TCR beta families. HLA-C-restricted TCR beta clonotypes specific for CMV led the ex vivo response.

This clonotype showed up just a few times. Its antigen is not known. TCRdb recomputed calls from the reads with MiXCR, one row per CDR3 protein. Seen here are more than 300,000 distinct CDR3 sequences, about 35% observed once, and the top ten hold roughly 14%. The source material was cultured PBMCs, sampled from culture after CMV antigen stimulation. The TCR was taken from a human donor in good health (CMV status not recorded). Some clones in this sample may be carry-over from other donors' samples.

The CDR3 region is CASSPTPSSGRKGNEQFF. The CDR3 region has the DNA TGTGCCAGCAGTCCTACCCCCTCTAGCGGGAGAAAGGGGAATGAGCAGTTCTTC. This chain links TRBV27 with TRBJ2-1; 10 bases are shared with TRBD2. The CDR3 sequence is 18 residues long. Germline lookup yields CDR1 MNHEY and CDR2 SMNVEV (reference sequence). Trimming removed 5 bases from V and 7 bases from J; junction bases left unmatched: 17.